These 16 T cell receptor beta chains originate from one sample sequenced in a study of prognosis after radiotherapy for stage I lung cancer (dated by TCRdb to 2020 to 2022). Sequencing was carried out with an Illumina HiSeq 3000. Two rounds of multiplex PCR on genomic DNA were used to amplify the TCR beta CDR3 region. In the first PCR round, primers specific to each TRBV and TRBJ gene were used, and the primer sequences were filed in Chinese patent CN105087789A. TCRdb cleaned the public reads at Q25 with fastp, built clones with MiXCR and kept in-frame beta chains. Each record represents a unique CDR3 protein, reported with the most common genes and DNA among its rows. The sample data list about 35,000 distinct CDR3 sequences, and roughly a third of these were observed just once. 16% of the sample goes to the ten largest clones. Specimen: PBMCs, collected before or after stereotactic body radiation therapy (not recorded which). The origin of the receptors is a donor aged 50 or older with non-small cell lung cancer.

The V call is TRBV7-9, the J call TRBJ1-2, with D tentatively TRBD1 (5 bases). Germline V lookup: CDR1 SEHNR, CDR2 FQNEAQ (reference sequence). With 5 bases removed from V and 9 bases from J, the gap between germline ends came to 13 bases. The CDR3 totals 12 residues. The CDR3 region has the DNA TGTGCCAGCAGCCCCACAGGATTTTGCTACACCTTC. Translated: CASSPTGFCYTF.

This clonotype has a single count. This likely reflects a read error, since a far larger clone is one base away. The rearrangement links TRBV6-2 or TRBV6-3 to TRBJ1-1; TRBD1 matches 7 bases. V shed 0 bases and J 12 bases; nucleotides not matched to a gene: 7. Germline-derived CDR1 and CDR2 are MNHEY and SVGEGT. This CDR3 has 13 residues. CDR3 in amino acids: CASSYSSGTESFF. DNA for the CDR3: TGTGCCAGCAGTTACTCGAGTGGGACAGAATCTTTCTTT.

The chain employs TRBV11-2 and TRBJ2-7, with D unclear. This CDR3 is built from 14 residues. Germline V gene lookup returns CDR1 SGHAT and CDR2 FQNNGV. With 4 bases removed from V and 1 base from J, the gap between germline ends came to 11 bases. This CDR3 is CASSWVAGSYEQYF. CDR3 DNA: TGTGCCAGCAGCTGGGTGGCAGGTTCCTACGAGCAGTACTTC.

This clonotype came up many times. Written as DNA, the CDR3 is TGCGCCAGCAGCTGGGGGGGACGGGTTAACACTGAAGCTTTCTTT. Translating gives CASSWGGRVNTEAFF. This chain connects TRBV5-1 to TRBJ1-1; D may be TRBD1 (5 bases). This CDR3 region has 15 residues. V lost 3 bases and J 2 bases, leaving 14 bases between the germline ends. Germline loops: CDR1 SGHRS, CDR2 YFSETQ.

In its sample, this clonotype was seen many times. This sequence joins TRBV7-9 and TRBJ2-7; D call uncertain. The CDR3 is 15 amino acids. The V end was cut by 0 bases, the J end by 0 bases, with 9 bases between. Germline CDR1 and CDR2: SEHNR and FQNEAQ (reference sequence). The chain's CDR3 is CASSLADFRSYEQYF. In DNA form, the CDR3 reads TGTGCCAGCAGCTTAGCCGACTTCCGCTCCTACGAGCAGTACTTC.

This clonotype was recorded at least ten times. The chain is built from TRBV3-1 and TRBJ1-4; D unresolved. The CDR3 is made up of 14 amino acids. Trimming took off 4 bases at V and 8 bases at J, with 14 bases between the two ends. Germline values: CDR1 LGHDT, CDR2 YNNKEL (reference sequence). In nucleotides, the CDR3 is TGTGCCAGCAGCCCCCTGGAGGGTAGCGAAAAACTGTTTTTT. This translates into CASSPLEGSEKLFF.

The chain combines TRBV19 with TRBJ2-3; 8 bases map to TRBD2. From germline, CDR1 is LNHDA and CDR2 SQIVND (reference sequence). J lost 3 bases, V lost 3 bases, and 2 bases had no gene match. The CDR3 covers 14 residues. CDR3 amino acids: CASSMLAGTDTQYF. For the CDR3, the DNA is TGTGCCAGTAGTATGTTAGCGGGAACAGATACGCAGTATTTT.

CDR3 in DNA: TGTGCCAGCAGCCAAGTAGACAGGGGAGAGACCCAGTACTTC. Amino acids: CASSQVDRGETQYF. This sequence joins TRBV5-8 and TRBJ2-5; 8 bases line up with TRBD1. The CDR3 consists of 14 residues. V lost 4 bases and J lost 4; bases outside the gene matches: 6. The germline CDR1 and CDR2 sequences are SGHTS and YDEGEE.

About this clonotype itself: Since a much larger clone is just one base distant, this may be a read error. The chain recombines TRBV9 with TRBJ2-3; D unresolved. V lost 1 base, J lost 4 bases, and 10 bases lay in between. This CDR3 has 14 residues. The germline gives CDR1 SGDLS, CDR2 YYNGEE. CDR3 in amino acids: CASSVCRVADTQYF. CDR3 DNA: TGTGCCAGCAGCGTATGTAGGGTGGCAGATACGCAGTATTTT.

The CDR3 region is CASSPTWGVVQPQHF. In nucleotides, the CDR3 is TGTGCCAGCAGCCCGACATGGGGCGTCGTTCAGCCCCAGCATTTT. The chain has TRBV6-1 and TRBJ1-5, with a tentative D call TRBD1 (5 bases). The V gene's germline CDR1 is MNHNS and CDR2 SASEGT. The CDR3 is 15 residues long. Trimming shortened V by 6 bases and J by 6 bases, and 18 bases separated the two germline ends.

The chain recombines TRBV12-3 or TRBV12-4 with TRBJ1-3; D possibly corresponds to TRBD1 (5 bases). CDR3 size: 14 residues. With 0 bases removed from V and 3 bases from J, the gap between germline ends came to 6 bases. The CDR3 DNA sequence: TGTGCCAGCAGTTTAGCGACAGTTGGAAACACCATATATTTT. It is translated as CASSLATVGNTIYF.

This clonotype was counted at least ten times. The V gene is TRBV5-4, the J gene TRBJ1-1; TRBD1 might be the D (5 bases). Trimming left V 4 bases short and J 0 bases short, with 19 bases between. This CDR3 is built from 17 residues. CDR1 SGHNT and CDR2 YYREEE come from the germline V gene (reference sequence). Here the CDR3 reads CASSQNFQGTVNTEAFF. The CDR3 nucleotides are TGTGCCAGCAGCCAAAATTTTCAAGGGACGGTGAACACTGAAGCTTTCTTT.

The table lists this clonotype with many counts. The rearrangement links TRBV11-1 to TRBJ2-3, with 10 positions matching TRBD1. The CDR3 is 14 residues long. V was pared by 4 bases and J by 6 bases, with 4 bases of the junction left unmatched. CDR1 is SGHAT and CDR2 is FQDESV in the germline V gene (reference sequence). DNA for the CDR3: TGTGCCAGCAGCTCGAGGACAGGGGGGGATACGCAGTATTTT. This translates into CASSSRTGGDTQYF.

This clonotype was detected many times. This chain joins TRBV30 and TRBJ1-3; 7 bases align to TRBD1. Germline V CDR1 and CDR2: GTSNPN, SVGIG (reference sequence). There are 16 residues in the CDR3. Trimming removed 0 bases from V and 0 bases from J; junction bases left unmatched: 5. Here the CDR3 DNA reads TGTGCCTGGAGTGTACTTCAGGGGGTCTCTGGAAACACCATATATTTT. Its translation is CAWSVLQGVSGNTIYF.

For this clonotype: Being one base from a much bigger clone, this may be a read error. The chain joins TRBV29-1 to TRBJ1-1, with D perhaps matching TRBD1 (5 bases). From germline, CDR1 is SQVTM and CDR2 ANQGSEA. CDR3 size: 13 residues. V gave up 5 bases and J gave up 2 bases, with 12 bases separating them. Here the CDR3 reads CSVSGTDNTEAFF. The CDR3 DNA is TGCAGCGTTTCCGGGACGGATAACACTGAAGCTTTCTTT.

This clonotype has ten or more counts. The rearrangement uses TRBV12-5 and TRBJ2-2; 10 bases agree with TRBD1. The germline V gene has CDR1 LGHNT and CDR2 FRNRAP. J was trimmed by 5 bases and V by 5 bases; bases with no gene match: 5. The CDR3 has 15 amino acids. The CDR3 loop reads CASGRDRGRTGELFF. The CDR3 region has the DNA TGTGCTAGTGGTCGGGACAGGGGAAGGACCGGGGAGCTGTTTTTT.